This T cell receptor (beta chain) was retrieved from a study of graft-versus-host responses after intestinal transplantation. This table comes from immunoSEQ multiplex PCR, and its TCRdb copy is limited to in-frame clones, with some not included. The sample has about 47,000 clones; around 95% are singletons. About this clone: Its antigen is unidentified.

In germline, CDR1 is MNHEY, CDR2 SMNVEV (reference sequence). This CDR3 contains 14 residues. V lost 3 bases, J lost 8 bases, and 13 bases lay in between. The V and J genes are TRBV27 and TRBJ2-2; weak D call: TRBD1 (5 bases). The sequence derives from a human donor who was the organ donor for an intestinal transplant. Sequencing was performed on unstimulated CD8+ T cells sorted from spleen or lymph node cells, taken before transplant. The DNA for the CDR3 is TGTGCCAGCAGTTTGGCAGGGTCGACGGGGGAGCTGTTTTTT. Translation: CASSLAGSTGELFF.